This T cell receptor beta chain was sequenced in a study of T cell changes during pregnancy in multiple sclerosis. Libraries were prepared by immunoSEQ multiplex PCR; TCRdb keeps only in-frame clonotypes and omits some of them. The table has about 59,000 clones, less than 95% seen once. This CDR3 has 14 residues. V was trimmed by 3 bases and J by 1 base, leaving 10 bases between them. The germline V gene has CDR1 SGHVS and CDR2 FQNEAQ. The source was peripheral blood, collected in the third trimester of pregnancy. The TCR originated in a female donor in good health, enrolled as a control in a pregnancy study. The V and J genes are TRBV7-8 and TRBJ2-7, with D possibly matching TRBD1 (6 bases). The CDR3, as DNA: TGTGCCAGCAGCTTCAGACAGGAATCCTACGAGCAGTACTTC. Translated: CASSFRQESYEQYF.